One and the same sample provided the 8 T cell receptor beta chains below, sequenced in a study of somatic mutations in cytotoxic T cells in rheumatoid arthritis. Only in-frame clones appear in the TCRdb table, and some are missing; sequencing was by immunoSEQ multiplex PCR. The data show more than 25,000 clones, more than 75% seen once. What was sequenced was CD8+ T cells sorted from blood. Receptors were obtained from a middle-aged man in good health.

The chain employs TRBV7-6 and TRBJ2-3; 10 bases align to TRBD1. CDR1 is SGHVS and CDR2 is FNYEAQ in the germline V gene. The CDR3 loop spans 16 amino acids. V shed 5 bases and J 4 bases; nucleotides not matched to a gene: 9. The CDR3 bases are TGTGCCAGCAGCCCCCGGGACAGGGGTGTTTCAGATACGCAGTATTTT. As protein: CASSPRDRGVSDTQYF.

V is TRBV19 and J is TRBJ2-2; 7 bases align to TRBD2. Germline lookup yields CDR1 LNHDA and CDR2 SQIVND (reference sequence). There are 17 residues in the CDR3. Germline trimming cut 2 bases from V and 2 bases from J; bases unmatched to any gene: 8. Written as DNA, the CDR3 is TGTGCCAGTAGTATAAATAGCCTAGCGGTAAACACCGGGGAGCTGTTTTTT. Translation gives CASSINSLAVNTGELFF.

The rearrangement links TRBV4-2 to TRBJ2-7; D is unresolved. CDR3 length: 13 residues. Trimming stripped 0 bases from V and 5 bases from J, with 8 bases between. Germline V lookup: CDR1 LGHNA, CDR2 YNFKEQ. CDR3 region: CASSQDFGNEQYF. CDR3 DNA: TGTGCCAGCAGCCAAGATTTTGGTAACGAGCAGTACTTC.

The chain has TRBV11-3 and TRBJ2-2, with D perhaps TRBD1 or TRBD2 (5 bases each). Germline CDR1 reads SGHNT; CDR2 reads YENEEA. The CDR3 totals 14 residues. V was shortened by 3 bases and J by 4 bases, with 9 bases between the two germline ends. CDR3 DNA sequence: TGTGCCAGCAGCTTTATGAGGGGCACCGGGGAGCTGTTTTTT. This gives the protein CASSFMRGTGELFF.

The chain employs TRBV4-2 and TRBJ2-1, with D perhaps TRBD2 (5 bases). The CDR3 is 17 residues long. V lost 0 bases, J lost 3 bases, and 15 bases lay in between. Germline V gives CDR1 LGHNA, CDR2 YNFKEQ. The CDR3 sequence: CASSQDLVDYHYNEQFF. As DNA, the CDR3 is TGTGCCAGCAGCCAAGATCTAGTAGACTACCACTACAATGAGCAGTTCTTC.

The chain links TRBV6-6 to TRBJ1-2; D not resolved. Germline V gene sequence: CDR1 MNHNY, CDR2 SVGAGI (reference sequence). The CDR3 has 10 residues. Trimming cost V 1 base and J 11 bases, with 5 bases left between them. The CDR3 sequence: CASSYLTYTF. The DNA of the CDR3 is TGTGCCAGCAGTTACTTGACGTACACCTTC.

This chain uses TRBV4-2 with TRBJ2-1; the match to TRBD2 covers 13 bases. This CDR3 contains 17 residues. The V segment lost 1 base and the J segment 2 bases; nucleotides outside the gene matches: 2. Germline V CDR1 and CDR2: LGHNA, YNFKEQ. The chain's CDR3 is CASSQGLAGGTYNEQFF. In DNA, the CDR3 is TGTGCCAGCAGCCAAGGACTAGCGGGAGGAACCTACAATGAGCAGTTCTTC.

The chain is built from TRBV7-9 and TRBJ2-7; 11 nucleotides agree with TRBD1. From germline, CDR1 is SEHNR and CDR2 FQNEAQ (reference sequence). V lost 2 bases and J lost 6; bases outside the gene matches: 9. The CDR3 covers 16 residues. The chain's CDR3 is CASSLKVGTGGPEQYF. For the CDR3, the DNA is TGTGCCAGCAGCTTAAAAGTAGGGACAGGGGGACCCGAGCAGTACTTC.